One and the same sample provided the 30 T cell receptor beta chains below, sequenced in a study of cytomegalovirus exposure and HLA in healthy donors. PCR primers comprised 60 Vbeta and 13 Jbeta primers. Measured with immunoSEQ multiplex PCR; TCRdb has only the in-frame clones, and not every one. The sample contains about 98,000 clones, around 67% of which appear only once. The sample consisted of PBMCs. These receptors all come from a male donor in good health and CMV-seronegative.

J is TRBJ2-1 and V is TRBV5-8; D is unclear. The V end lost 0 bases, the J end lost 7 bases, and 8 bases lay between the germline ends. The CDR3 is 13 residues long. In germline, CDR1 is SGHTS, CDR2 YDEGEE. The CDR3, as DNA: TGTGCCAGCAGCTTGGGTGTAGTTAATGAGCAGTTCTTC. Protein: CASSLGVVNEQFF.

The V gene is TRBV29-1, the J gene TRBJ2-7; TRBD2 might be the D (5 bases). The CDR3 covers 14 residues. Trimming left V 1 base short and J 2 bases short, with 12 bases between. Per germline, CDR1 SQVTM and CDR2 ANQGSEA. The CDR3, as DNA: TGCAGCGTTGAAGGGGCAGCGGCACCCTACGAGCAGTACTTC. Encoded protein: CSVEGAAAPYEQYF.

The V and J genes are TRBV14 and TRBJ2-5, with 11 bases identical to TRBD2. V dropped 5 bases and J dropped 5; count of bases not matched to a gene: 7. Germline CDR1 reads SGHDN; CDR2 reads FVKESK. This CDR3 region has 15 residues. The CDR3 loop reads CASSKRLAGFETQYF. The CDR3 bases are TGTGCCAGCAGCAAAAGACTAGCGGGATTCGAGACCCAGTACTTC.

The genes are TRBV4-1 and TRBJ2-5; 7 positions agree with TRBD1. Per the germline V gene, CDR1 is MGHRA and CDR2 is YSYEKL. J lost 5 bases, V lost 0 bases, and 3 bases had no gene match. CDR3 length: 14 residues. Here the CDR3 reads CASSQDPTGETQYF. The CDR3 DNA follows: TGCGCCAGCAGCCAAGACCCGACAGGGGAGACCCAGTACTTC.

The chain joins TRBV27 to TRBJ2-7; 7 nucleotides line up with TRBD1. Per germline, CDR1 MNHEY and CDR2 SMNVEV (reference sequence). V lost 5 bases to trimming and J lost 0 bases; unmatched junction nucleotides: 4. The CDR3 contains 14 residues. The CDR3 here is CASSPRGPSYEQYF. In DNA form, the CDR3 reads TGTGCCAGCAGTCCTAGGGGGCCCTCCTACGAGCAGTACTTC.

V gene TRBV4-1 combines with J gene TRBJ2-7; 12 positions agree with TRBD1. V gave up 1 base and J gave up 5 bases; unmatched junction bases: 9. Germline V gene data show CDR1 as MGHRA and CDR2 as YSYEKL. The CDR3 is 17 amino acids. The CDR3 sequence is CASSQGYPGQGAHEQYF. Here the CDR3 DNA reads TGCGCCAGCAGCCAAGGTTATCCGGGACAGGGGGCCCACGAGCAGTACTTC.

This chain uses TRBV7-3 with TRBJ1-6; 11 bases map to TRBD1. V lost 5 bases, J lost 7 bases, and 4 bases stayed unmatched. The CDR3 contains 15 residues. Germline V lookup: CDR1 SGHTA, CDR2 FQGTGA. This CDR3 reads CASSAGQGANSPLHF. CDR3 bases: TGTGCCAGCAGCGCCGGACAGGGGGCAAATTCACCCCTCCACTTT.

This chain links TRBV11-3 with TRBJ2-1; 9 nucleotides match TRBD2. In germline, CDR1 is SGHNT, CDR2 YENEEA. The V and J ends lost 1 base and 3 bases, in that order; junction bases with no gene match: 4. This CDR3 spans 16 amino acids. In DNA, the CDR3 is TGTGCCAGCAGCTTAGGCGGCGGGAGGGGCTACAATGAGCAGTTCTTC. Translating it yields CASSLGGGRGYNEQFF.

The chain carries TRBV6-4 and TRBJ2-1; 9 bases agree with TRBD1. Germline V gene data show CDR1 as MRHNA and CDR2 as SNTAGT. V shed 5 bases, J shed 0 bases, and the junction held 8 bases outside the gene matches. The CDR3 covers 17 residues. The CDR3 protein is CASSSYGTGSSYNEQFF. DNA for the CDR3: TGTGCCAGCAGTTCTTACGGGACAGGGAGCTCCTACAATGAGCAGTTCTTC.

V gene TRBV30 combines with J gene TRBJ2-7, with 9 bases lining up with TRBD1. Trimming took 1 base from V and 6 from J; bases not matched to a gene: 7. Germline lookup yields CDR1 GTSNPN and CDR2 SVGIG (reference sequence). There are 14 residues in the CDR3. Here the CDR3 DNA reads TGTGCCTGGAGTGGGGACAGGGAGATTGGCGAGCAGTACTTC. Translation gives CAWSGDREIGEQYF.

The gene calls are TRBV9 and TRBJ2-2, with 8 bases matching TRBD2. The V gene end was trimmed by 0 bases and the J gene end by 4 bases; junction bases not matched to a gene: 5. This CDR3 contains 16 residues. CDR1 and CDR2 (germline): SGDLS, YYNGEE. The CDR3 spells CASSVAGGSGTGELFF. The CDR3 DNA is TGTGCCAGCAGCGTAGCGGGAGGGTCTGGCACCGGGGAGCTGTTTTTT.

CDR3 residues: CASKTGGTEAFF. The CDR3 bases are TGTGCCAGTAAAACGGGGGGCACTGAAGCTTTCTTT. The chain couples TRBV19 to TRBJ1-1; D perhaps matches TRBD1 (5 bases). The CDR3 length is 12 residues. Germline V gives CDR1 LNHDA, CDR2 SQIVND (reference sequence). The V end was cut by 7 bases, the J end by 4 bases, with 10 bases between. Full variable domain (missing parts from reference TRBV19 and TRBJ1-1): DGGITQSPKYLFRKEGQNVTLSCEQNLNHDAMYWYRQDPGQGLRLIYYSQIVNDFQKGDIAEGYSVSREKKESFPLTVTSAQKNPTAFYLCASKTGGTEAFFGQGTRLTVV.

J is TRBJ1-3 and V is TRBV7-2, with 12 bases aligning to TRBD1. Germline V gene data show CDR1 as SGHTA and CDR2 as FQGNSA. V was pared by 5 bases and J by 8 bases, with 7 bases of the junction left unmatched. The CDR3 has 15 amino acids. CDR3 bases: TGTGCCAGCAGCCCCGGGACAGGGGGCAGGTACACCATATATTTT. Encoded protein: CASSPGTGGRYTIYF.

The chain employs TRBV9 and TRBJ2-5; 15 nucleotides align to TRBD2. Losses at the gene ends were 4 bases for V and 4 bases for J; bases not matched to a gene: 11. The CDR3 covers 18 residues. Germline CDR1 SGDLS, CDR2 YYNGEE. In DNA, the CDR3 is TGTGCCAGCAGCTCTTCCGGGACTAGCGGGAGGTTGCGAGAGACCCAGTACTTC. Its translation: CASSSSGTSGRLRETQYF.

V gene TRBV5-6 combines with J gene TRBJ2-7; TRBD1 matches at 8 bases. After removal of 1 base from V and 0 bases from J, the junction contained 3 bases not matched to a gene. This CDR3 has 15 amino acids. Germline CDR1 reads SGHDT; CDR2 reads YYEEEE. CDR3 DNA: TGTGCCAGCAGCTTGTCACAGGGGGTCTCCTACGAGCAGTACTTC. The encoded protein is CASSLSQGVSYEQYF.

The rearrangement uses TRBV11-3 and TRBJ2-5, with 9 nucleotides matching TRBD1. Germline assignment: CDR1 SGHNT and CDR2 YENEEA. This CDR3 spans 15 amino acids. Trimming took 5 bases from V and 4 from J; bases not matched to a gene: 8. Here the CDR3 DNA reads TGTGCCAGCAGCCCCGGGACAGGGTTTGGAGAGACCCAGTACTTC. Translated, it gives CASSPGTGFGETQYF.

The CDR3 nucleotides read TGTGCCAGCAGACCAACAGGGGGCGGTCAGCCCCAGCATTTT. Protein: CASRPTGGGQPQHF. V usage is TRBV28 and J usage is TRBJ1-5, with 9 bases identical to TRBD1. V gave up 6 bases and J gave up 6 bases; unmatched junction bases: 6. Per the germline V gene, CDR1 is MDHEN and CDR2 is SYDVKM. CDR3 length: 14 residues.

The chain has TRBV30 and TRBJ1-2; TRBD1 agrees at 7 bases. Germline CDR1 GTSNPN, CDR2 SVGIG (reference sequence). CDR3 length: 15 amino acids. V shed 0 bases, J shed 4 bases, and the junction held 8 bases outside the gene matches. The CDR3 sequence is CAWSVGPGQAYGYTF. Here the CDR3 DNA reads TGTGCCTGGAGTGTTGGCCCCGGACAGGCCTATGGCTACACCTTC.

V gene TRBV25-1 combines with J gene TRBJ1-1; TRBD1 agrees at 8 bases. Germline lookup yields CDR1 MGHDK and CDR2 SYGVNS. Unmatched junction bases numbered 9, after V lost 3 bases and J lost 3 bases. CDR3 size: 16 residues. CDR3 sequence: CASSDPSTGAYTEAFF. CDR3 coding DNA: TGTGCCAGCAGTGACCCGTCGACAGGGGCTTACACTGAAGCTTTCTTT.

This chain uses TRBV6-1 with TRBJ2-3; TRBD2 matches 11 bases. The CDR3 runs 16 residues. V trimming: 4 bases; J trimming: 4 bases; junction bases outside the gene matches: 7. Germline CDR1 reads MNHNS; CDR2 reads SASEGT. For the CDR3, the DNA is TGTGCCAGCAGTGCCATAGCGGGAGGGCTGGCAGATACGCAGTATTTT. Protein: CASSAIAGGLADTQYF.

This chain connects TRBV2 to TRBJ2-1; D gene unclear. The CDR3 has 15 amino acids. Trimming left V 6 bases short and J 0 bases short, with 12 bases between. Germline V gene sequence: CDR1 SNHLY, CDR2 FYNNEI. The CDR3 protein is CASRLLRSSYNEQFF. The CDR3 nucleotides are TGTGCCAGCAGGCTACTTCGAAGCTCCTACAATGAGCAGTTCTTC.

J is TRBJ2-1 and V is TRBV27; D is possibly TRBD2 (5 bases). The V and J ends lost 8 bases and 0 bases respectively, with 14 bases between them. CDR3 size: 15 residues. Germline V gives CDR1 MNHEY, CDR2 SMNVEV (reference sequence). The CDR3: CASGDEGSSYNEQFF. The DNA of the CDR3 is TGTGCCAGCGGAGACGAGGGTAGCTCCTACAATGAGCAGTTCTTC.

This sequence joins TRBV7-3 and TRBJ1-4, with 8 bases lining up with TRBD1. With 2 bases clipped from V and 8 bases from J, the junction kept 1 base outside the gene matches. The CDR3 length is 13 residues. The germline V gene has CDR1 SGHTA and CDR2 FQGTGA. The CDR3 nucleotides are TGTGCCAGCAGCTTACGACAGGGGGAAAAACTGTTTTTT. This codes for CASSLRQGEKLFF. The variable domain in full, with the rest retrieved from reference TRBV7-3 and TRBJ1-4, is GAGVSQTPSNKVTEKGKYVELRCDPISGHTALYWYRQSLGQGPEFLIYFQGTGAADDSGLPNDRFFAVRPEGSVSTLKIQRTERGDSAVYLCASSLRQGEKLFFGSGTQLSVL.

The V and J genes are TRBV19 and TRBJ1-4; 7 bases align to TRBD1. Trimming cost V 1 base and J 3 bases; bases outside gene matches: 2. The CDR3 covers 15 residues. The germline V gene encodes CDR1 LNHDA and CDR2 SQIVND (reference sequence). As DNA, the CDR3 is TGTGCCAGTAGTATAGTAGGGACAGCTAATGAAAAACTGTTTTTT. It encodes CASSIVGTANEKLFF.

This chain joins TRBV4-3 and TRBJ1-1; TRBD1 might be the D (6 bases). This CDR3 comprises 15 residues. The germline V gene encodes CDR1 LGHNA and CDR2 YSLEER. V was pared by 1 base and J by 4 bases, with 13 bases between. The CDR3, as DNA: TGCGCCAGCAGCCAAGTGCTACAGGGCCTCACTGAAGCTTTCTTT. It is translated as CASSQVLQGLTEAFF.

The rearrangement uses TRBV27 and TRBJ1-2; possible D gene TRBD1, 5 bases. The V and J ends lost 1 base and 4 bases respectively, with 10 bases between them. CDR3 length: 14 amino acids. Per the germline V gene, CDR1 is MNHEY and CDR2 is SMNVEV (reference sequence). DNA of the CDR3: TGTGCCAGCAGTTTATACAGGCTTCCCTATGGCTACACCTTC. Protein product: CASSLYRLPYGYTF.

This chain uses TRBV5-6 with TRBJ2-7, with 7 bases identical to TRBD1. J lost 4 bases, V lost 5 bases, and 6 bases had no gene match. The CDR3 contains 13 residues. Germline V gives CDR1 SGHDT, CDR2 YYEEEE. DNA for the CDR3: TGTGCCAGCAGAGGGGGCTTACGATACGAGCAGTACTTC. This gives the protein CASRGGLRYEQYF.

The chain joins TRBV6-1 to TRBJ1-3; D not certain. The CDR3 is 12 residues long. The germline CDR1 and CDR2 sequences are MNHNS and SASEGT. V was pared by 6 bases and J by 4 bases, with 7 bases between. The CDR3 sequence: CASRTEGNTIYF. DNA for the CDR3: TGTGCCAGCAGGACTGAAGGAAACACCATATATTTT.

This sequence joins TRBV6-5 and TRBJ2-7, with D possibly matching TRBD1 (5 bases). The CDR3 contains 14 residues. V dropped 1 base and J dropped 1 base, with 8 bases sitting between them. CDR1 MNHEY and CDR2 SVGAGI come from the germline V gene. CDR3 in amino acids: CASSYFQGSYEQYF. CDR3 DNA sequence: TGTGCCAGCAGTTACTTTCAGGGTTCCTACGAGCAGTACTTC.

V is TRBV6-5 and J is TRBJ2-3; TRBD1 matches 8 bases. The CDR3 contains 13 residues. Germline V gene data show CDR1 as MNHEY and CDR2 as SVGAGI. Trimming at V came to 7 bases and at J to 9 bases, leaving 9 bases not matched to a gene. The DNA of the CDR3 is TGTGCCAGCACCAGAGACAGGGGTCACACGCAGTATTTT. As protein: CASTRDRGHTQYF.